A selection of T cell receptor beta chains follows, all from one sample in a study of T cell responses to AZD1222 COVID-19 vaccine. TCRdb's copy holds only in-frame clones and misses some; the assay was immunoSEQ multiplex PCR. The data contain approximately 100,000 clones, roughly nine tenths of them singletons. The material was peripheral blood, obtained on day 0 of AZD1222 vaccination. The source is an adult in good health. Each CDR3 is given with its conserved first and last residue. D genes are given only for firm matches. For some rows the clone size is stated as once, few or many, or as a class when expanded; others skip it.

TRBV4-2,TRBJ2-3,-,-,17,CASSQENGVGFTDTQYF,TGTGCCAGCAGCCAAGAGAACGGGGTTGGCTTCACAGATACGCAGTATTTT
TRBV28,TRBJ1-2,TRBD1,-,14,CASGQGPRLVGYTF,TGTGCCAGCGGACAGGGGCCCCGCTTAGTGGGCTACACCTTC
TRBV6-5,TRBJ2-3,-,-,16,CASSYKYRSSTDTQYF,TGTGCCAGCAGTTACAAATACAGATCTAGCACAGATACGCAGTATTTT
TRBV28,TRBJ2-1,-,-,13,CASSLRTSNEQFF,TGTGCCAGCAGTTTAAGGACAAGCAATGAGCAGTTCTTC
TRBV27,TRBJ2-4,TRBD1,-,17,CASSPLGTGVTKNIQYF,TGTGCCAGCAGTCCCCTCGGGACAGGGGTAACCAAAAACATTCAGTACTTC
TRBV29-1,TRBJ2-1,-,-,14,CSVEGRLGVYEQFF,TGCAGCGTTGAAGGTAGGCTGGGGGTATATGAGCAGTTCTTC
TRBV6-5,TRBJ2-2,-,-,14,CASKWDLLAGELFF,TGTGCCAGCAAATGGGATCTCTTAGCCGGGGAGCTGTTTTTT
TRBV12-3/TRBV12-4,TRBJ2-2,-,-,12,CASNPWGGELFF,TGTGCCAGCAACCCTTGGGGCGGGGAGCTGTTTTTT
TRBV27,TRBJ2-3,-,-,15,CAIGATLTDTDTQYF,TGTGCCATTGGGGCGACTCTCACTGACACAGATACGCAGTATTTT
TRBV5-1,TRBJ1-1,-,-,16,CASSLVPADMNTEAFF,TGCGCCAGCAGCTTGGTTCCAGCCGATATGAACACTGAAGCTTTCTTT
TRBV28,TRBJ2-7,-,-,13,CASTWDLSYEQYF,TGTGCCAGCACCTGGGACCTCTCCTACGAGCAGTACTTC
TRBV18,TRBJ1-4,-,-,13,CASSPSAPEKLFF,TGTGCCAGCTCACCAAGCGCCCCCGAAAAACTGTTTTTT
TRBV13,TRBJ2-5,TRBD2,-,13,CASSSTSLETQYF,TGTGCCAGCAGCTCGACTAGCTTAGAGACCCAGTACTTC
TRBV5-4,TRBJ2-2,-,-,13,CASSFQGTGELFF,TGTGCCAGCAGCTTCCAGGGCACCGGGGAGCTGTTTTTT
TRBV7-2,TRBJ2-1,TRBD2,-,14,CASSQSSGGARQFF,TGTGCCAGCAGCCAGTCTAGCGGGGGGGCGAGGCAGTTCTTC
TRBV6-1,TRBJ1-2,-,-,16,CASSEALRGAYYGYTF,TGTGCCAGCAGTGAAGCGCTTCGAGGGGCCTACTATGGCTACACCTTC
TRBV5-6,TRBJ1-1,-,-,14,CASSRGALGTEAFF,TGTGCCAGCAGCAGGGGCGCTCTGGGAACTGAAGCTTTCTTT
TRBV19,TRBJ2-5,-,-,14,CASSILGGQETQYF,TGTGCCAGTAGTATACTGGGGGGCCAAGAGACCCAGTACTTC
TRBV21-1,TRBJ2-1,-,-,17,CASSKSPLAGGYNEQFF,TGTGCCAGCAGCAAAAGCCCCCTAGCGGGGGGCTACAATGAGCAGTTCTTC
TRBV7-9,TRBJ1-1,-,-,14,CASSHRDGGTEAFF,TGTGCCAGCAGCCACCGGGACGGAGGAACTGAAGCTTTCTTT
TRBV30,TRBJ1-1,TRBD1,-,15,CAWSVRRGGFTEAFF,TGTGCCTGGAGTGTAAGACGAGGGGGCTTCACTGAAGCTTTCTTT
TRBV18,TRBJ1-5,TRBD1,-,15,CASSPPGGGEQPQHF,TGTGCCAGCTCACCACCGGGAGGGGGCGAACAGCCCCAGCATTTT
TRBV4-3,TRBJ1-5,TRBD1,-,14,CASSQWTGGQPQHF,TGCGCCAGCAGCCAATGGACAGGGGGTCAGCCCCAGCATTTT
TRBV6-2/TRBV6-3,TRBJ1-2,TRBD1,-,13,CASSRGQNYGYTF,TGTGCCAGCAGTAGGGGACAGAACTATGGCTACACCTTC
TRBV27,TRBJ2-1,TRBD2,-,12,CASHMGAGRQFF,TGTGCCAGCCATATGGGAGCGGGGAGGCAGTTCTTC
TRBV5-1,TRBJ2-7,-,-,16,CASSYPEQETSYEQYF,TGCGCCAGCAGCTACCCGGAACAGGAGACCTCCTACGAGCAGTACTTC
TRBV5-5,TRBJ2-7,TRBD1,-,13,CASSLGQGRVKYF,TGTGCCAGCAGCTTGGGACAGGGCAGGGTCAAGTACTTC
TRBV5-6,TRBJ2-7,TRBD2,-,14,CASSLELGGDEQYF,TGTGCCAGCAGCTTGGAGTTGGGGGGGGACGAGCAGTACTTC
TRBV19,TRBJ1-5,-,-,16,CASSIVGSLSNQPQHF,TGTGCCAGTAGTATCGTCGGCAGCCTTAGCAATCAGCCCCAGCATTTT
TRBV7-3,TRBJ2-1,-,medium-sized,12,CASSSFSTEQFF,TGTGCCAGCAGCTCCTTTAGCACTGAGCAGTTCTTC
TRBV5-1,TRBJ2-7,-,-,12,CASSSIQYEQYF,TGCGCCAGCAGCTCAATTCAGTACGAGCAGTACTTC
TRBV6-1,TRBJ1-1,TRBD1,-,15,CASSEPGQASVESFF,TGTGCCAGCAGTGAACCAGGACAGGCCAGTGTGGAGTCTTTCTTT
TRBV10-3,TRBJ2-3,-,-,11,CAISGTDTQYF,TGTGCCATATCGGGCACAGATACGCAGTATTTT
TRBV25-1,TRBJ1-5,-,-,13,CASGAMGNQPQHF,TGTGCCAGCGGGGCTATGGGCAATCAGCCCCAGCATTTT
TRBV5-3,TRBJ2-7,TRBD1,once,14,CARSLGQGVYEQYF,TGTGCCAGAAGCTTGGGACAGGGTGTCTACGAGCAGTACTTC
TRBV7-2,TRBJ1-2,-,-,12,CASSSQGYGYTF,TGTGCCAGCAGCTCACAGGGTTATGGCTACACCTTC
TRBV28,TRBJ2-7,-,-,13,CASIGSPHYEQYF,TGTGCCAGCATTGGCAGCCCCCACTACGAGCAGTACTTC
TRBV5-1,TRBJ2-7,-,-,14,CASSLVGDGYEQYF,TGCGCCAGCAGCTTGGTAGGGGACGGCTACGAGCAGTACTTC
TRBV5-5,TRBJ2-1,-,-,15,CASSSRDRTYNEQFF,TGTGCCAGCAGCTCCCGGGACCGTACCTACAATGAGCAGTTCTTC
TRBV4-1,TRBJ2-5,TRBD1,once,15,CASSQGQGAGETQYF,TGCGCCAGCAGCCAAGGACAGGGGGCCGGAGAGACCCAGTACTTC
TRBV12-3/TRBV12-4,TRBJ2-1,-,-,11,CASSLRDEQFF,TGTGCCAGCAGTTTGCGTGACGAGCAGTTCTTC
TRBV9,TRBJ1-2,-,-,13,CASSVALNYGYTF,TGTGCCAGCAGCGTAGCACTGAACTATGGCTACACCTTC
TRBV6-5,TRBJ2-1,-,-,14,CASRGTISYNEQFF,TGTGCCAGCAGAGGGACCATCTCCTACAATGAGCAGTTCTTC
TRBV7-2,TRBJ2-5,TRBD2,-,18,CASSSPKASGGLEETQYF,TGTGCCAGCAGCTCCCCCAAGGCTAGCGGGGGCCTCGAAGAGACCCAGTACTTC
TRBV7-7,TRBJ2-2,TRBD1,-,15,CASSQQGAATGELFF,TGTGCCAGCAGCCAACAGGGGGCCGCCACCGGGGAGCTGTTTTTT
TRBV19,TRBJ1-2,-,-,15,CASETGKGIGYGYTF,TGTGCCAGTGAAACCGGGAAGGGGATCGGCTATGGCTACACCTTC
TRBV19,TRBJ1-2,TRBD1,-,15,CASKEQGQGNVGYTF,TGTGCCAGTAAAGAGCAGGGACAGGGTAACGTCGGCTACACCTTC
TRBV9,TRBJ1-1,-,once,16,CASSPGGVLGGTEAFF,TGTGCCAGCAGCCCCGGTGGGGTGCTAGGGGGCACTGAAGCTTTCTTT
TRBV19,TRBJ1-2,-,-,15,CASSPRGAGRGGYTF,TGTGCCAGTAGTCCCCGCGGAGCGGGAAGGGGTGGCTACACCTTC
TRBV11-2,TRBJ1-1,-,-,13,CASSLDSGTEAFF,TGTGCCAGCAGCTTAGATTCCGGGACAGAAGCTTTCTTT
TRBV7-2,TRBJ1-4,-,-,14,CASSLDPTSEKLFF,TGTGCCAGCAGCTTAGACCCGACGAGTGAAAAACTGTTTTTT
TRBV11-2,TRBJ2-7,-,-,13,CASSLDPLYEQYF,TGTGCCAGCAGCTTAGATCCACTCTACGAGCAGTACTTC
TRBV7-6,TRBJ1-1,TRBD1,-,16,CASSSWTGGVGTEAFF,TGTGCCAGCAGCTCCTGGACAGGGGGCGTTGGCACTGAAGCTTTCTTT
TRBV7-3,TRBJ2-2,-,-,15,CASSLGLPGAGELFF,TGTGCCAGCAGCTTAGGGCTCCCAGGCGCCGGGGAGCTGTTTTTT